This TCR beta chain was captured in a study of blood T cell repertoires in COVID-19. Looking at the study overall: Acute and convalescent COVID-19 specimens originated in the United States, Italy and Spain.

It was during active infection that Seattle patients were enrolled and then longitudinally followed. The assay was immunoSEQ multiplex PCR, and TCRdb's table has in-frame clones only and misses some. The data show roughly 410,000 clones, with 89% seen just once and 1.5% to 1.8% held by the top ten. The specimen sequenced was peripheral blood. This receptor was identified in a woman in her thirties or forties with COVID-19, enrolled during active disease.

In DNA, the CDR3 is TGTGCCAGCAGCCCCCTGGGCCGAAGGAACACTGAAGCTTTCTTT. This gives the protein CASSPLGRRNTEAFF. The chain carries TRBV3-1 (or the pseudogene TRBV3-2) and TRBJ1-1; D ambiguous. Germline values: CDR1 LGHDT, CDR2 YNNKEL (reference sequence). The ends were cut back, 4 bases at V and 1 base at J, with 13 bases in the middle. The CDR3 has 15 residues.